This TCR beta chain emerged from a study of blood T cells in healthy people across ages. The second PCR ran roughly 6 to 11 cycles with a sample-barcoded 5' primer and J-beta primers. TCRdb independently ran MiXCR on the 5' RACE reads; one entry per CDR3 protein. The sample lists 1.5 million to 1.8 million distinct CDR3 sequences, approximately 39% occurring once. Trimming shortened V by 9 bases and J by 8 bases, and 14 bases separated the two germline ends. The CDR3 sequence is 13 residues long. This sequence originates from a woman aged 18 to 35 in good health. The chain combines TRBV12-3 or TRBV12-4 with TRBJ1-6, with D tentatively TRBD1 (5 bases). The sequenced material came from blood. CDR3 coding DNA: TGTGCCAGGCCAGGGATGTGGGATTCACCCCTCCACTTT. Protein: CARPGMWDSPLHF.